This entry describes one T cell receptor (beta chain). Its antigen is undetermined. This sample is part of a study of shared clonotypes between healthy human individuals. Study-wide results and caveats: Clonotype sharing across several donors was observed for around 5% of naive CD4 clonotypes.

In the naive CD8 group, cells lacked CD45RO and were positively selected for CCR7, so terminally differentiated effector memory CD45RA+ cells were left out. Using immunoSEQ multiplex PCR, the repertoire was profiled, and TCRdb retains in-frame clones only, with some absent. In the table there are some 740,000 clones, nearly 95% of which are singletons. Germline assignment: CDR1 SEHNR and CDR2 FQNEAQ (reference sequence). The germline V and J ends were trimmed by 4 bases and 5 bases, with 17 bases remaining between them. The CDR3 covers 15 residues. The sequencing input was naive CD8+ T cells sorted from blood. The chain links TRBV7-9 to TRBJ2-5; TRBD1 is a possible D gene (7 bases). The sequence came from a man aged 25 to 40 in good health. Here the CDR3 reads CASSSRDSRGETQYF. The CDR3 bases are TGTGCCAGCAGCTCCCGGGACTCCAGGGGGGAGACCCAGTACTTC.